Shown below are 30 T cell receptor beta chains from a single sample sequenced in a study of PD-1 blockade in classical Hodgkin lymphoma. Each patient relapsed following autologous stem cell transplantation, and prior brentuximab vedotin exposure differed. Generated by immunoSEQ multiplex PCR, the TCRdb table keeps only in-frame clones and is missing some. The sample shows about 98,000 clones, roughly 92% of them seen only once. Here the sequenced sample was peripheral blood mononuclear cells (PBMCs), taken at baseline. Receptors originate from a human donor with classical Hodgkin lymphoma.

The chain uses TRBV10-3 and TRBJ2-5; 11 bases map to TRBD2. The germline V gene encodes CDR1 ENHRY and CDR2 SYGVKD. This CDR3 has 17 residues. J was trimmed by 5 bases and V by 2 bases; bases with no gene match: 10. Written as DNA, the CDR3 is TGTGCCATCAGTGAGCCCAGTCCGAGGACTAGCGGGGAGACCCAGTACTTC. Translating it yields CAISEPSPRTSGETQYF.

The rearrangement links TRBV28 to TRBJ2-1, with TRBD1 as a possible D gene (6 bases). The CDR3 covers 14 residues. V was cut by 6 bases and J by 4 bases, with 13 bases left in between. Germline CDR1 and CDR2: MDHEN and SYDVKM. This chain's CDR3 is CASRTGIVYNEQFF. The CDR3 nucleotides read TGTGCCAGCAGGACAGGAATAGTATACAATGAGCAGTTCTTC.

V gene TRBV4-1 combines with J gene TRBJ1-4; no clear D. V lost 1 base and J lost 6, with 15 bases in between. CDR1 is MGHRA and CDR2 is YSYEKL in the germline V gene. The CDR3 loop spans 16 amino acids. The chain's CDR3 is CASSQGPPGWDEKLFF. DNA of the CDR3: TGCGCCAGCAGCCAAGGACCACCGGGTTGGGATGAAAAACTGTTTTTT.

This rearrangement joins TRBV9 to TRBJ2-7; 7 bases align to TRBD1. This CDR3 comprises 15 residues. Germline V gene lookup returns CDR1 SGDLS and CDR2 YYNGEE. Trimming cost V 0 bases and J 3 bases; bases outside gene matches: 6. The CDR3 sequence: CASSVGGRGIYEQYF. The CDR3 DNA is TGTGCCAGCAGCGTAGGTGGCAGGGGGATCTACGAGCAGTACTTC.

V gene TRBV28 combines with J gene TRBJ2-1; 9 nucleotides match TRBD2. The CDR3 loop spans 16 amino acids. J gave up 10 bases and V 5 bases, and 15 bases lay outside the gene matches. Germline V gives CDR1 MDHEN, CDR2 SYDVKM. The CDR3 is CASSPQERTSVREQFF. DNA for the CDR3: TGTGCCAGCAGTCCCCAGGAAAGGACTAGCGTACGGGAGCAGTTCTTC. Full variable domain (rest looked up from reference TRBV28 and TRBJ2-1): DVKVTQSSRYLVKRTGEKVFLECVQDMDHENMFWYRQDPGLGLRLIYFSYDVKMKEKGDIPEGYSVSREKKERFSLILESASTNQTSMYLCASSPQERTSVREQFFGPGTRLTVL.

The chain combines TRBV7-2 with TRBJ2-1; possible D gene TRBD2, 6 bases. V was cut by 5 bases and J by 7 bases, with 9 bases left in between. CDR3 size: 12 residues. From germline, CDR1 is SGHTA and CDR2 FQGNSA. As DNA, the CDR3 is TGTGCCAGCAGCACCGGGACTAATGAGCAGTTCTTC. This translates into CASSTGTNEQFF.

This sequence joins TRBV10-1 and TRBJ1-1, with 9 bases matching TRBD1. Germline CDR1 reads WNHNN; CDR2 reads SYGVQD (reference sequence). V lost 3 bases and J lost 10; bases outside the gene matches: 12. The CDR3 extends over 15 amino acids. The DNA of the CDR3 is TGCGCCAGCAGTGACTCCCCCGGGACAGGGTGGATAGCTTTCTTT. The encoded protein is CASSDSPGTGWIAFF.

The J gene is TRBJ2-7, the V gene TRBV5-4; perhaps TRBD1 as D (5 bases). The germline V gene encodes CDR1 SGHNT and CDR2 YYREEE (reference sequence). The CDR3 totals 15 residues. Trimming pared 0 bases from V and 4 bases from J, leaving 14 bases between. The CDR3 sequence: CASSLGRAQGYEQYF. The CDR3, as DNA: TGTGCCAGCAGCTTGGGCAGGGCTCAGGGATACGAGCAGTACTTC.

This chain uses TRBV7-2 with TRBJ2-3, with no clear D. This CDR3 region has 12 residues. Germline V lookup: CDR1 SGHTA, CDR2 FQGNSA. With 5 bases removed from V and 3 bases from J, the gap between germline ends came to 6 bases. CDR3 bases: TGTGCCAGCAGCGCTCAAACAGATACGCAGTATTTT. Its translation is CASSAQTDTQYF.

The genes are TRBV5-1 and TRBJ1-1; D is undetermined. CDR3 length: 13 amino acids. CDR1 and CDR2 (germline): SGHRS, YFSETQ. Deletions cut 5 bases from V and 1 base from J, with 9 bases between. CDR3 sequence reads: CASRTSRNTEAFF. The DNA for the CDR3 is TGCGCCAGCAGGACATCACGGAACACTGAAGCTTTCTTT.

The chain has TRBV27 and TRBJ1-1, with no clear D. This CDR3 region has 13 residues. V shed 0 bases and J shed 8 bases, with 10 bases lying between them. In germline, CDR1 is MNHEY, CDR2 SMNVEV (reference sequence). The CDR3 DNA follows: TGTGCCAGCAGTTTATCGGTCGGGGTAGAAGCTTTCTTT. It yields the protein CASSLSVGVEAFF.

J is TRBJ1-1 and V is TRBV10-3; D unclear. The ends were cut back, 6 bases at V and 2 bases at J, with 19 bases in the middle. Germline CDR1 ENHRY, CDR2 SYGVKD. This CDR3 is built from 16 residues. The CDR3 DNA reads TGTGCCATCAGGGGAGGGCCAACTTCCCCTAACACTGAAGCTTTCTTT. Its translation is CAIRGGPTSPNTEAFF.

The chain links TRBV19 to TRBJ2-1; 7 nucleotides align to TRBD2. The germline V gene encodes CDR1 LNHDA and CDR2 SQIVND (reference sequence). V lost 7 bases, J lost 6 bases, and 15 bases stayed unmatched. This CDR3 has 16 residues. The CDR3 nucleotides read TGTGCCAGTACCGTATCCTGGGACTACCCTCTCAATGAGCAGTTCTTC. Residues: CASTVSWDYPLNEQFF.

This clone has just one count. The chain carries TRBV4-1 and TRBJ1-2; D is unclear. CDR1 is MGHRA and CDR2 is YSYEKL in the germline V gene. The CDR3 sequence is 15 residues long. V gave up 2 bases and J gave up 8 bases, with 18 bases separating them. The CDR3 nucleotides read TGCGCCAGCAGCCAAACTCTGGTTTACACCACCGGCTACACCTTC. Translation gives CASSQTLVYTTGYTF.

The chain joins TRBV14 to TRBJ1-2, with D possibly matching TRBD1 (5 bases). Per the germline V gene, CDR1 is SGHDN and CDR2 is FVKESK. CDR3 length: 14 residues. V lost 0 bases, J lost 9 bases, and 14 bases lay in between. CDR3 sequence: CASSQDLDIKSYTF. CDR3 bases: TGTGCCAGCAGCCAAGACCTGGACATTAAAAGCTACACCTTC. Full variable domain (remainder filled in from reference TRBV14 and TRBJ1-2): EAGVTQFPSHSVIEKGQTVTLRCDPISGHDNLYWYRRVMGKEIKFLLHFVKESKQDESGMPNNRFLAERTGGTYSTLKVQPAELEDSGVYFCASSQDLDIKSYTFGSGTRLTVV.

This chain joins TRBV19 and TRBJ1-2; possible D gene TRBD1, 5 bases. CDR1 and CDR2 (germline): LNHDA, SQIVND (reference sequence). This CDR3 contains 15 residues. V shed 5 bases and J shed 5 bases, with 18 bases lying between them. In DNA form, the CDR3 reads TGTGCCAGTAGTTCAACAGGCGGCGGTGGGTATGGCTACACCTTC. It translates to CASSSTGGGGYGYTF.

The chain employs TRBV27 and TRBJ2-1, with D tentatively TRBD2 (6 bases). There are 13 residues in the CDR3. CDR1 MNHEY and CDR2 SMNVEV come from the germline V gene (reference sequence). V was trimmed by 3 bases and J by 9 bases, leaving 12 bases between them. The CDR3 loop is CASSFSGGGEQFF. The CDR3 bases are TGTGCCAGCAGTTTCTCTGGGGGAGGTGAGCAGTTCTTC.

V gene TRBV5-1 combines with J gene TRBJ2-1; the match to TRBD2 covers 15 bases. V was pared by 1 base and J by 6 bases, with 8 bases of the junction left unmatched. CDR3 length: 18 amino acids. Germline V gene sequence: CDR1 SGHRS, CDR2 YFSETQ. DNA of the CDR3: TGCGCCAGCAGCTTGTACGGGACTAGCGGGAGGTCCCTCAATGAGCAGTTCTTC. This encodes CASSLYGTSGRSLNEQFF.

The rearrangement joins TRBV28 to TRBJ2-7; 8 positions agree with TRBD2. In germline, CDR1 is MDHEN, CDR2 SYDVKM. The CDR3 consists of 16 residues. J was trimmed by 7 bases and V by 8 bases; bases with no gene match: 19. As DNA, the CDR3 is TGTGCCAGCGGAGGGCTTCCGGGACTGGGGACTAGTGAGCAGTACTTC. This gives the protein CASGGLPGLGTSEQYF.

The chain recombines TRBV5-1 with TRBJ2-1; TRBD2 matches 12 bases. The V and J ends lost 6 bases and 5 bases, in that order; junction bases with no gene match: 6. Germline V gene lookup returns CDR1 SGHRS and CDR2 YFSETQ. The CDR3 totals 15 residues. The CDR3 coding sequence is TGCGCCAGCAACAGACTAGCGGGAGACCACAATGAGCAGTTCTTC. Translation gives CASNRLAGDHNEQFF.

The V and J genes are TRBV30 and TRBJ1-2, with 7 bases aligning to TRBD1. CDR3 length equals 13 residues. Germline-derived CDR1 and CDR2 are GTSNPN and SVGIG (reference sequence). V was clipped by 2 bases and J by 8 bases; unmatched bases: 8. CDR3 amino acids: CAWSLGAGGGYTF. The DNA of the CDR3 is TGTGCCTGGAGTTTAGGGGCAGGGGGAGGCTACACCTTC. Combining the CDR3 with reference TRBV30 and TRBJ1-2 gives the whole variable domain SQTIHQWPATLVQPVGSPLSLECTVEGTSNPNLYWYRQAAGRGLQLLFYSVGIGQISSEVPQNLSASRPQDRQFILSSKKLLLSDSGFYLCAWSLGAGGGYTFGSGTRLTVV.

The chain recombines TRBV6-5 with TRBJ2-7, with 7 bases matching TRBD1. The V segment lost 2 bases and the J segment 3 bases; nucleotides outside the gene matches: 4. Germline V gives CDR1 MNHEY, CDR2 SVGAGI. The CDR3 covers 14 residues. The CDR3 region is CASSYRGQSYEQYF. For the CDR3, the DNA is TGTGCCAGCAGTTACCGGGGACAGAGCTACGAGCAGTACTTC.

V usage is TRBV5-5 and J usage is TRBJ2-4; a possible D gene is TRBD2 (6 bases). Trimming left V 0 bases short and J 2 bases short, with 9 bases between. Germline CDR1 SGHKS, CDR2 YYEKEE (reference sequence). The CDR3 spans 15 residues. The CDR3 loop reads CASSLAGDSKNIQYF. For the CDR3, the DNA is TGTGCCAGCAGCTTGGCGGGGGATTCCAAAAACATTCAGTACTTC. Complete variable domain (other parts from reference TRBV5-5 and TRBJ2-4): DAGVTQSPTHLIKTRGQQVTLRCSPISGHKSVSWYQQVLGQGPQFIFQYYEKEERGRGNFPDRFSARQFPNYSSELNVNALLLGDSALYLCASSLAGDSKNIQYFGAGTRLSVL.

This rearrangement joins TRBV10-3 to TRBJ2-5; 11 bases are shared with TRBD1. The CDR3 extends over 16 amino acids. Unmatched junction bases numbered 9, after V lost 3 bases and J lost 6 bases. In germline, CDR1 is ENHRY, CDR2 SYGVKD. CDR3 residues: CAISDPGTGGRKTQYF. In DNA, the CDR3 is TGTGCCATCAGTGACCCCGGGACAGGGGGGAGGAAGACCCAGTACTTC.

The chain combines TRBV19 with TRBJ2-2; D is possibly TRBD1 (5 bases). V lost 10 bases, J lost 6 bases, and 9 bases lay in between. The CDR3 has 11 residues. Per germline, CDR1 LNHDA and CDR2 SQIVND (reference sequence). CDR3 sequence reads: CATPGPGELFF. The CDR3 bases are TGTGCCACCCCAGGGCCCGGGGAGCTGTTTTTT.

The rearrangement uses TRBV7-3 and TRBJ2-5; D is perhaps TRBD1 or TRBD2 (7 bases each). Germline CDR1 SGHTA, CDR2 FQGTGA. The CDR3 covers 13 residues. The CDR3: CASAGQYQETQYF. CDR3 in DNA: TGTGCTTCAGCGGGACAGTACCAAGAGACCCAGTACTTC.

The chain is built from TRBV5-1 and TRBJ2-4; 10 nucleotides match TRBD2. Germline V lookup: CDR1 SGHRS, CDR2 YFSETQ. V dropped 0 bases and J dropped 4; count of bases not matched to a gene: 4. CDR3 length: 16 residues. The CDR3, as DNA: TGCGCCAGCAGCTTGGAACTAGCGGGACGGAAAAACATTCAGTACTTC. Protein sequence: CASSLELAGRKNIQYF.

V and J are TRBV18 and TRBJ1-4; tentative D call: TRBD1 (5 bases). Germline CDR1 KGHSH, CDR2 LQKENI. Between the trimmed V and J ends, which lost 3 bases and 11 bases, there was a span of 10 bases. The CDR3 spans 12 residues. The CDR3, as DNA: TGTGCCAGCTCACCTGCGGGGCGGAAACTGTTTTTT. It codes for CASSPAGRKLFF.

Here the CDR3 reads CASSQDLWSEKLFF. As DNA, the CDR3 is TGTGCCAGCAGCCAAGACCTATGGTCTGAAAAACTGTTTTTT. This chain connects TRBV14 to TRBJ1-4; D call uncertain. Trimming took 0 bases from V and 7 from J, leaving 9 bases between them. Germline V CDR1 and CDR2: SGHDN, FVKESK. The CDR3 sequence is 14 residues long.

The chain employs TRBV7-6 and TRBJ2-7, with unresolved D. The CDR3 covers 11 residues. Germline assignment: CDR1 SGHVS and CDR2 FNYEAQ. V lost 0 bases and J lost 6, with 3 bases in between. The CDR3 here is CASSLAVEQYF. DNA for the CDR3: TGTGCCAGCAGCTTAGCTGTCGAGCAGTACTTC.